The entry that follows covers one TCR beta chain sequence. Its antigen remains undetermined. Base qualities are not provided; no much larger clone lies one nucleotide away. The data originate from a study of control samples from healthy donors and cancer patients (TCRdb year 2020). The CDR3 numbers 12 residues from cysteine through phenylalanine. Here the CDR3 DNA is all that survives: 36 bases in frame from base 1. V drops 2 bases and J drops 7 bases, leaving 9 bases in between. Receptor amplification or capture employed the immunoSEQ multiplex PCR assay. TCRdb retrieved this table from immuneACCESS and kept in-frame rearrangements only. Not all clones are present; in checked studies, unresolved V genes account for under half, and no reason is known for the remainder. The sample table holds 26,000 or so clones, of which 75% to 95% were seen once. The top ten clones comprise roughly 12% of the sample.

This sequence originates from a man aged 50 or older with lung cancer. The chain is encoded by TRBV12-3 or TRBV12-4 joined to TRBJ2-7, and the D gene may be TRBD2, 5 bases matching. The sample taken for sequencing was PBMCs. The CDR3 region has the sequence CASSLSRGEQYF. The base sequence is TGTGCCAGCAGTTTATCTAGAGGGGAGCAGTACTTC.